The 14 T cell receptor beta chains below come from one sample, sequenced in a study of cytomegalovirus exposure and HLA in healthy donors (dated by TCRdb to 2015 to 2018). The library relied on the immunoSEQ multiplex PCR assay. The multiplex PCR relied on a mix of 60 forward primers for TCR Vbeta segments and 13 reverse primers for TCR Jbeta segments. The immuneACCESS repertoire file appears here via TCRdb, limited to in-frame rearrangements. These files lack a portion of the clones; in checked studies, under half of the deficit traces to unresolved V genes, and the cause of the others is not known. The sample table records fewer than 150,000 clones; 55% to 75% of these occur just once. The top ten constitute 8% to 8.5% of the sample. Sample: PBMCs. The receptors derive from a middle-aged woman in good health and CMV-seropositive.

J is TRBJ2-7 and V is TRBV7-2; TRBD2 matches at 14 bases. This CDR3 comprises 15 residues. V trimming: 5 bases; J trimming: 4 bases; junction bases outside the gene matches: 4. Germline V lookup: CDR1 SGHTA, CDR2 FQGNSA. The CDR3 protein is CASSPGLAGGYEQYF. CDR3 bases: TGTGCCAGCAGCCCAGGACTAGCGGGGGGTTACGAGCAGTACTTC.

A few counts support this clone. V and J are TRBV6-5 and TRBJ1-1, with D possibly matching TRBD1 (6 bases). V was pared by 0 bases and J by 6 bases, with 14 bases between. Looked up from germline, CDR1 is MNHEY and CDR2 is SVGAGI. This CDR3 comprises 15 residues. The CDR3 region is CASSYSGARLAEAFF. The DNA of the CDR3 is TGTGCCAGCAGTTACTCGGGGGCCAGGCTCGCTGAAGCTTTCTTT.

The V gene is TRBV6-5, the J gene TRBJ2-3; D not resolved. The CDR3 sequence is 14 residues long. Germline V gene lookup returns CDR1 MNHEY and CDR2 SVGAGI. Trimming removed 4 bases from V and 2 bases from J, with 10 bases in between. The CDR3, as DNA: TGTGCCAGCAGTTCATTCAGTATCACAGATACGCAGTATTTT. It translates to CASSSFSITDTQYF.

This clone was seen only a few times. This chain joins TRBV4-3 and TRBJ2-7; 9 nucleotides agree with TRBD2. V lost 0 bases, J lost 0 bases, and 0 bases stayed unmatched. Germline values: CDR1 LGHNA, CDR2 YSLEER. This CDR3 is built from 15 residues. CDR3 bases: TGCGCCAGCAGCCAAGAGCGGGGGGGCTCCTACGAGCAGTACTTC. Translation: CASSQERGGSYEQYF.

Here the CDR3 reads CAISATQGAGYGYTF. For the CDR3, the DNA is TGTGCCATCAGTGCGACACAGGGGGCAGGCTATGGCTACACCTTC. J is TRBJ1-2 and V is TRBV10-3; 9 bases match TRBD1. Germline trimming cut 4 bases from V and 4 bases from J; bases unmatched to any gene: 7. The germline gives CDR1 ENHRY, CDR2 SYGVKD. The length of the CDR3 is 15 residues.

The chain links TRBV27 to TRBJ1-6; D not certain. The length of the CDR3 is 15 residues. The germline CDR1 and CDR2 sequences are MNHEY and SMNVEV (reference sequence). V dropped 4 bases and J dropped 6 bases, with 13 bases sitting between them. The chain's CDR3 is CASSSLGGINSPLHF. CDR3 DNA: TGTGCCAGCAGTTCGCTCGGCGGAATTAATTCACCCCTCCACTTT.

The genes are TRBV5-1 and TRBJ2-2; D unresolved. This CDR3 is 14 amino acids long. The germline gives CDR1 SGHRS, CDR2 YFSETQ. V lost 3 bases and J lost 4, with 10 bases in between. This CDR3 reads CASSSGSSTGELFF. CDR3 DNA: TGCGCCAGCAGCTCGGGTTCGAGCACCGGGGAGCTGTTTTTT.

This clone was seen only a few times. The chain carries TRBV9 and TRBJ1-1, with TRBD1 identical over 10 bases. The CDR3 has 15 amino acids. The trim removed 4 bases at V and 4 bases at J, leaving 7 bases unmatched. Germline CDR1 is SGDLS and CDR2 is YYNGEE. The CDR3 sequence is CASSPKTGGPTEAFF. DNA of the CDR3: TGTGCCAGCAGCCCTAAGACAGGGGGCCCCACTGAAGCTTTCTTT.

This clone was found many times. This chain connects TRBV29-1 to TRBJ1-2, with D uncertain. CDR3 length: 11 residues. The V and J ends lost 7 bases and 8 bases respectively, with 14 bases between them. Germline-derived CDR1 and CDR2 are SQVTM and ANQGSEA. The CDR3 protein is CSGGGREGYTF. CDR3 in DNA: TGCAGCGGCGGAGGTAGGGAAGGCTACACCTTC.

This sequence joins TRBV6-6 and TRBJ2-5, with a tentative D call TRBD2 (5 bases). The germline gives CDR1 MNHNY, CDR2 SVGAGI (reference sequence). The length of the CDR3 is 15 residues. Deletions cut 2 bases from V and 5 bases from J, with 15 bases between. In DNA form, the CDR3 reads TGTGCCAGCAGTTACCCCCGAGGGAACGATGAGACCCAGTACTTC. Its translation: CASSYPRGNDETQYF.

A few counts support this clone. The rearrangement joins TRBV2 to TRBJ1-2, with a possible D match to TRBD1 (6 bases). This CDR3 spans 12 amino acids. Trimming stripped 8 bases from V and 6 bases from J, with 13 bases between. CDR1 SNHLY and CDR2 FYNNEI come from the germline V gene. CDR3 coding DNA: TGTGCCAGCGAGGGGGGGCCTGATGGCTACACCTTC. Translating gives CASEGGPDGYTF.

The chain has TRBV7-6 and TRBJ2-5; 9 bases map to TRBD2. CDR3 length: 14 amino acids. Per the germline V gene, CDR1 is SGHVS and CDR2 is FNYEAQ. Losses at the gene ends were 3 bases for V and 5 bases for J; bases not matched to a gene: 4. The CDR3 DNA reads TGTGCCAGCAGCTTGGGACTAGCCGGGGAGACCCAGTACTTC. Encoded protein: CASSLGLAGETQYF.

The V call is TRBV15, the J call TRBJ1-5, with TRBD1 matching over 7 bases. CDR1 and CDR2 from the germline V gene are LNHNV and YYDKDF (reference sequence). This CDR3 contains 16 residues. The V and J ends lost 3 bases and 0 bases, in that order; junction bases with no gene match: 5. CDR3 amino acids: CATSRAGQASNQPQHF. The CDR3 DNA is TGTGCCACCAGCAGGGCCGGACAGGCTAGCAATCAGCCCCAGCATTTT.

This clone was recorded once. V usage is TRBV7-9 and J usage is TRBJ1-5; 8 bases are a match to TRBD1. CDR3 length: 15 residues. The germline V gene has CDR1 SEHNR and CDR2 FQNEAQ (reference sequence). J gave up 2 bases and V 3 bases, and 3 bases lay outside the gene matches. The chain's CDR3 is CASSFGQGGNQPQHF. The CDR3, as DNA: TGTGCCAGCAGCTTCGGACAGGGAGGCAATCAGCCCCAGCATTTT.